This T cell receptor (beta chain) was obtained from a study of blood T cell repertoires in COVID-19. There are 15 residues in the CDR3. Germline V gene data show CDR1 as MNHNS and CDR2 as SASEGT. Trimming took 1 base from V and 4 from J, leaving 13 bases between them. Using immunoSEQ multiplex PCR, the repertoire was profiled, and TCRdb retains in-frame clones only, with some absent. The repertoire holds over 150,000 clones, with 65% to 90% as singletons. The rearrangement links TRBV6-1 to TRBJ1-2, with D tentatively TRBD1 (5 bases). The receptor comes from an older woman with COVID-19, enrolled during active disease. Sequenced sample: peripheral blood. The chain's CDR3 is CASSEGRGAGYGYTF. DNA for the CDR3: TGTGCCAGCAGTGAAGGTAGGGGCGCAGGCTATGGCTACACCTTC.